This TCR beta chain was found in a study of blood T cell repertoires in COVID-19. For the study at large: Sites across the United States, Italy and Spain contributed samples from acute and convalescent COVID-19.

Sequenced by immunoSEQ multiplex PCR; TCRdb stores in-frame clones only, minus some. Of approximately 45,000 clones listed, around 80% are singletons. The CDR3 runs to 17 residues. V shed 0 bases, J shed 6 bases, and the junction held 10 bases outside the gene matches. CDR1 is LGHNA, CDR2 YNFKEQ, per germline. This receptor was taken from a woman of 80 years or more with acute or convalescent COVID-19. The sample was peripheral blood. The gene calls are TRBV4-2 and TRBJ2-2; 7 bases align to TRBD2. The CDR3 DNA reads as TGTGCCAGCAGCCAAGACCAGGTCGGCGGGGGAGCCGGGGAGCTGTTTTTT. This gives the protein CASSQDQVGGGAGELFF.